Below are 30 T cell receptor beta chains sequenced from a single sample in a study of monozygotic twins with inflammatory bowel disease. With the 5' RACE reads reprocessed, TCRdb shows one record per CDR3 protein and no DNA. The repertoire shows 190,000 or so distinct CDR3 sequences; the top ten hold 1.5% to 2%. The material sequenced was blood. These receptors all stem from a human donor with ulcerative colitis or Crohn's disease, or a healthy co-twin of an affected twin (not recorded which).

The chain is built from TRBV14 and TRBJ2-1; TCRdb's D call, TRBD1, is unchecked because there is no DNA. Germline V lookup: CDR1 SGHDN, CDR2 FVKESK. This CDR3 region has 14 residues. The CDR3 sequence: CASSQNPGDPRQFF. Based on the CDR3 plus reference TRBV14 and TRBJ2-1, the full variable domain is EAGVTQFPSHSVIEKGQTVTLRCDPISGHDNLYWYRRVMGKEIKFLLHFVKESKQDESGMPNNRFLAERTGGTYSTLKVQPAELEDSGVYFCASSQNPGDPRQFFGPGTRLTVL.

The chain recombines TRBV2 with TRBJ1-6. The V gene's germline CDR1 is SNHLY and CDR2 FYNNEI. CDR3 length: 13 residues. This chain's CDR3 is CASSDIDNSPLHF.

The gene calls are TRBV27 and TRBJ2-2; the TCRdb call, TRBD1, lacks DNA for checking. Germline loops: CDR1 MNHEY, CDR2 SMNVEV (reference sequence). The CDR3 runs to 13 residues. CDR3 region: CASSSRVAGELFF.

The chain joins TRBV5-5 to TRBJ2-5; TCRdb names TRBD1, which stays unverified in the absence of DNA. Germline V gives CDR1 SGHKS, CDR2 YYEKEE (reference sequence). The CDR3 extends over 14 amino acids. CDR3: CASSYDRGGETQYF.

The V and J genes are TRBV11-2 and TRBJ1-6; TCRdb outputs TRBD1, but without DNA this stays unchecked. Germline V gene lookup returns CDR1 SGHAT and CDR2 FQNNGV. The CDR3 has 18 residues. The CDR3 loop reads CASSLITQGLAYNSPLHF.

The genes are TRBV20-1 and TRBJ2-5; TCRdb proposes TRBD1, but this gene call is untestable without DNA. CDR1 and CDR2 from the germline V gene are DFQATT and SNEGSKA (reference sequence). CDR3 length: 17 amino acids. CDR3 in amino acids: CSARVPPSTGRIETQYF.

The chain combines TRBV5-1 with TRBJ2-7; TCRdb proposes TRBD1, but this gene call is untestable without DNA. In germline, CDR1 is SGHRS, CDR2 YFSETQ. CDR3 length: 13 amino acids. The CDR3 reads CASSLDRADEQYF.

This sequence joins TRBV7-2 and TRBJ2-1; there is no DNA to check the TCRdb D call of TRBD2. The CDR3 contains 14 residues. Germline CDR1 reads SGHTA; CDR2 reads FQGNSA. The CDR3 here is CASSLAGRQNEQFF.

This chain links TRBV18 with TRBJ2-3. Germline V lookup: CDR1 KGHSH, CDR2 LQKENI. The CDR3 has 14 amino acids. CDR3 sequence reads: CASSPPGNTDTQYF.

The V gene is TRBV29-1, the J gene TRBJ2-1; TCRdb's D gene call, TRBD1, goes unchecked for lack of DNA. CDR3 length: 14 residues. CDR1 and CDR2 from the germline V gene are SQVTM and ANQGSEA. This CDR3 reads CSVPRAGSYNEQFF.

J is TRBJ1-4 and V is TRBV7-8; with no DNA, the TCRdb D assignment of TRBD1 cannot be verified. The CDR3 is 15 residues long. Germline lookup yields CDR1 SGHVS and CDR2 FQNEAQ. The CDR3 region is CASSFPGQGGEKLFF.

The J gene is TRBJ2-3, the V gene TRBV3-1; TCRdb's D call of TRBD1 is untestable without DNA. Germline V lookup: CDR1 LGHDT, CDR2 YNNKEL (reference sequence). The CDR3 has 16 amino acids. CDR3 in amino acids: CASSQVGTGNTDTQYF.

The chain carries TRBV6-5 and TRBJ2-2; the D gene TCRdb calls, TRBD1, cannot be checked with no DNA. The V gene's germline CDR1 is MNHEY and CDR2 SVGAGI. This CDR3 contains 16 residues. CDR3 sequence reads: CASSSGFSPNTGELFF.

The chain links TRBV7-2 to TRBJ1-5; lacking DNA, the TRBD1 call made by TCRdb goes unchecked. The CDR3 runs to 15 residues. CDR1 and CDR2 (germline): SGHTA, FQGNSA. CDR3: CASSTQGGGNQPQHF.

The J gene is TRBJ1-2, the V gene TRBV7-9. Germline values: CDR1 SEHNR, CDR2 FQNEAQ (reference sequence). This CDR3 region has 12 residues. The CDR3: CASSYTNYGYTF.

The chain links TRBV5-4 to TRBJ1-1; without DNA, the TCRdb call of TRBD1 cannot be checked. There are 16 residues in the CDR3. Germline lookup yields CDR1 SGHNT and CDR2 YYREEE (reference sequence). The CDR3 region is CASEVKQGIMNTEAFF.

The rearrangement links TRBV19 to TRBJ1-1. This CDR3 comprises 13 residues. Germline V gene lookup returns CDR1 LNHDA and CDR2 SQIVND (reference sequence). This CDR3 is CASSITENTEAFF.

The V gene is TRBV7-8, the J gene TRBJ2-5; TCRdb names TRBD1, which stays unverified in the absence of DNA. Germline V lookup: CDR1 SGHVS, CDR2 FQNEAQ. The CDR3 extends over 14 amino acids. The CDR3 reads CASSRSAGIETQYF.

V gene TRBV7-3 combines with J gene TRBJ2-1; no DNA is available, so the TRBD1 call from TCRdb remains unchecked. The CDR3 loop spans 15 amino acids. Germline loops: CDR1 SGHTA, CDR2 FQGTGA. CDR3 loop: CASSLGQGWYNEQFF.

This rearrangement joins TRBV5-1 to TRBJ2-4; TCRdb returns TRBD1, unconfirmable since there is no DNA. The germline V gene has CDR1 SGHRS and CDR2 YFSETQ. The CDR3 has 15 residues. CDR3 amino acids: CASSLASGHGNIQYF. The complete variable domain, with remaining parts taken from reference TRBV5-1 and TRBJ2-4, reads KAGVTQTPRYLIKTRGQQVTLSCSPISGHRSVSWYQQTPGQGLQFLFEYFSETQRNKGNFPGRFSGRQFSNSRSEMNVSTLELGDSALYLCASSLASGHGNIQYFGAGTRLSVL.

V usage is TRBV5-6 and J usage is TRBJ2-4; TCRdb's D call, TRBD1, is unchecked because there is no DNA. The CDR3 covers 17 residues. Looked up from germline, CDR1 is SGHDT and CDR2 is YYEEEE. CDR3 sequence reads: CASSRGPGPGAKNMQYF.

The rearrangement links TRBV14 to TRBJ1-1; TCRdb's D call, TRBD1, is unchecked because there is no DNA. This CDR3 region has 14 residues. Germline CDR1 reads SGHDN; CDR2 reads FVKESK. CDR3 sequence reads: CASSHSQGGTEAFF.

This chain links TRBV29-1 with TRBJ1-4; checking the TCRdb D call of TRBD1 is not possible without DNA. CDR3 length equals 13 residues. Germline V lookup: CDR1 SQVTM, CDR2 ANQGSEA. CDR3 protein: CSARTGGSEKLFF.

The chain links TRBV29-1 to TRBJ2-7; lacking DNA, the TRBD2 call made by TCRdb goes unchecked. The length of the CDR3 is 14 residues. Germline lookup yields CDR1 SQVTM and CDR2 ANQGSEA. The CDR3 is CSVDLGTPSYEQYF.

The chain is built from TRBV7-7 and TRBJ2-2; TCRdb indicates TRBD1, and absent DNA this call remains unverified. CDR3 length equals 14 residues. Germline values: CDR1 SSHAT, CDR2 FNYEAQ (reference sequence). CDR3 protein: CASGGGRNTGELFF.

The CDR3 spells CASSRQGGNTEAFF. The genes are TRBV2 and TRBJ1-1; TCRdb lists TRBD1, though no DNA is available to test this call. CDR3 size: 14 residues. From germline, CDR1 is SNHLY and CDR2 FYNNEI.

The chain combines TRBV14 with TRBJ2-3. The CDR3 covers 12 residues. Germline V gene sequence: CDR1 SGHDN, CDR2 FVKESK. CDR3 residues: CASRPSTDTQYF.

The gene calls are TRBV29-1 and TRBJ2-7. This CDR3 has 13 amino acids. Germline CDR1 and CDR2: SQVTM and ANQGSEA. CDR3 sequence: CSALYHSTGEQYF.

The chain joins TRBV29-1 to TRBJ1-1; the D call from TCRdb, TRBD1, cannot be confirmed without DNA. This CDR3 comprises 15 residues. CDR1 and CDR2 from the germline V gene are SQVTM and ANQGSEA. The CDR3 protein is CSGRRSGSGGTEAFF.

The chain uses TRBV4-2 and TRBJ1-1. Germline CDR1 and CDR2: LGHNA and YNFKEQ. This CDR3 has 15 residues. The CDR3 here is CASSLTTGWSTEAFF.